Below, 19 T cell receptor beta chains from the same sample are listed, as sequenced in a study of blood T cell repertoires in COVID-19. The data were produced by immunoSEQ multiplex PCR, yet TCRdb's version contains in-frame clones alone and is incomplete. The sample holds 300,000 to 400,000 clones, 85% to 90% seen once. The sequencing input was peripheral blood. These receptors were collected from a woman in her twenties or thirties with COVID-19, enrolled during active disease.

The chain recombines TRBV30 with TRBJ2-4, with D unclear. The germline V gene has CDR1 GTSNPN and CDR2 SVGIG (reference sequence). This CDR3 spans 15 amino acids. Deletions cut 0 bases from V and 6 bases from J, with 15 bases between. This CDR3 is CAWSVPPLEVNIQYF. The CDR3, as DNA: TGTGCCTGGAGTGTGCCGCCACTCGAGGTAAACATTCAGTACTTC.

The chain is built from TRBV29-1 and TRBJ2-1, with 9 bases lining up with TRBD1. Germline V gene data show CDR1 as SQVTM and CDR2 as ANQGSEA. The CDR3 has 14 residues. After removal of 7 bases from V and 1 base from J, the junction contained 5 bases not matched to a gene. DNA of the CDR3: TGCAGCGCTCGGACAGGGGAGTCCTACAATGAGCAGTTCTTC. It specifies CSARTGESYNEQFF.

This chain links TRBV7-2 with TRBJ1-2, with 9 bases aligning to TRBD1. Germline CDR1 SGHTA, CDR2 FQGNSA. J lost 7 bases, V lost 6 bases, and 9 bases had no gene match. The CDR3 consists of 14 residues. The DNA of the CDR3 is TGTGCCAGCAGTCTTCCGGGACAGGGACCTGGCTACACCTTC. Its translation is CASSLPGQGPGYTF. Using reference TRBV7-2 and TRBJ1-2 for the parts outside the CDR3, the full variable domain is GAGVSQSPSNKVTEKGKDVELRCDPISGHTALYWYRQSLGQGLEFLIYFQGNSAPDKSGLPSDRFSAERTGGSVSTLTIQRTQQEDSAVYLCASSLPGQGPGYTFGSGTRLTVV.

The rearrangement links TRBV27 to TRBJ2-7, with TRBD1 as a possible D gene (5 bases). The CDR3 covers 14 residues. The V end lost 4 bases, the J end lost 2 bases, and 12 bases lay between the germline ends. The germline gives CDR1 MNHEY, CDR2 SMNVEV (reference sequence). The CDR3 sequence: CASSSSRGTYEQYF. In DNA, the CDR3 is TGTGCCAGCAGTTCCTCTAGGGGAACCTACGAGCAGTACTTC.

This chain connects TRBV27 to TRBJ1-5; D is perhaps TRBD1 (6 bases). Per the germline V gene, CDR1 is MNHEY and CDR2 is SMNVEV (reference sequence). The CDR3 consists of 14 residues. The V end lost 3 bases, the J end lost 2 bases, and 8 bases lay between the germline ends. As DNA, the CDR3 is TGTGCCAGCAGTTTCAGGGGTGGCAATCAGCCCCAGCATTTT. Encoded protein: CASSFRGGNQPQHF.

The CDR3 region has the DNA TGCGCCAGCAGCCCGGACGGGACGGGGGATCGCTATGGCTACACCTTC. It yields the protein CASSPDGTGDRYGYTF. V gene TRBV5-1 combines with J gene TRBJ1-2; D possibly corresponds to TRBD1 (5 bases). There are 16 residues in the CDR3. In germline, CDR1 is SGHRS, CDR2 YFSETQ. Trimming left V 4 bases short and J 4 bases short, with 20 bases between.

This clone was seen more than once but under ten times. Different DNA sequences within this sample yield the same CDR3. V is TRBV5-1 and J is TRBJ2-6; 7 bases align to TRBD1. The V and J ends lost 3 bases and 4 bases, in that order; junction bases with no gene match: 7. The CDR3 loop spans 16 amino acids. Germline V gene lookup returns CDR1 SGHRS and CDR2 YFSETQ. CDR3 in amino acids: CASSSGQLSGANVLTF. The CDR3 DNA reads as TGCGCCAGCAGCTCGGGACAGCTATCGGGGGCCAACGTCCTGACTTTC. The entire variable domain, with the rest obtained from reference TRBV5-1 and TRBJ2-6, is as follows: KAGVTQTPRYLIKTRGQQVTLSCSPISGHRSVSWYQQTPGQGLQFLFEYFSETQRNKGNFPGRFSGRQFSNSRSEMNVSTLELGDSALYLCASSSGQLSGANVLTFGAGSRLTVL.

V usage is TRBV30 and J usage is TRBJ2-6; D unresolved. Between the trimmed V and J ends, which lost 5 bases and 0 bases, there was a span of 8 bases. Germline V gene sequence: CDR1 GTSNPN, CDR2 SVGIG (reference sequence). The CDR3 covers 14 residues. The CDR3 region is CAWAPTSGANVLTF. The CDR3 DNA is TGTGCCTGGGCCCCTACCTCTGGGGCCAACGTCCTGACTTTC.

This clone was detected only a few times. The gene calls are TRBV9 and TRBJ2-7; 9 nucleotides agree with TRBD1. V dropped 4 bases and J dropped 5; count of bases not matched to a gene: 7. This CDR3 has 14 residues. Germline CDR1 and CDR2: SGDLS and YYNGEE. The CDR3 DNA sequence: TGTGCCAGCAGCTTCCGGGACAGGGACCACGAGCAGTACTTC. Encoded protein: CASSFRDRDHEQYF. The full variable domain, in which reference TRBV9 and TRBJ2-7 provide the parts outside the CDR3, is DSGVTQTPKHLITATGQRVTLRCSPRSGDLSVYWYQQSLDQGLQFLIQYYNGEERAKGNILERFSAQQFPDLHSELNLSSLELGDSALYFCASSFRDRDHEQYFGPGTRLTVT.

The sample holds a few counts of this clone. The rearrangement links TRBV12-5 to TRBJ1-5, with no clear D. V lost 5 bases, J lost 4 bases, and 9 bases lay in between. The CDR3 runs to 13 residues. Looked up from germline, CDR1 is LGHNT and CDR2 is FRNRAP. CDR3: CASGLARNQPQHF. The CDR3 region has the DNA TGTGCTAGTGGTCTAGCACGGAATCAGCCCCAGCATTTT.

This chain joins TRBV19 and TRBJ1-5; TRBD1 agrees at 10 bases. This CDR3 region has 15 residues. V lost 4 bases, J lost 5 bases, and 5 bases stayed unmatched. CDR1 and CDR2 (germline): LNHDA, SQIVND (reference sequence). The CDR3 region is CASSTSTGGDQPQHF. CDR3 bases: TGTGCCAGTAGTACTTCGACAGGGGGCGATCAGCCCCAGCATTTT. The whole variable domain, filled in from reference TRBV19 and TRBJ1-5, reads DGGITQSPKYLFRKEGQNVTLSCEQNLNHDAMYWYRQDPGQGLRLIYYSQIVNDFQKGDIAEGYSVSREKKESFPLTVTSAQKNPTAFYLCASSTSTGGDQPQHFGDGTRLSIL.

The chain links TRBV5-4 to TRBJ2-2, with TRBD2 matching 13 bases. Germline CDR1 SGHNT, CDR2 YYREEE (reference sequence). The CDR3 consists of 16 residues. Unmatched junction bases numbered 7, after V lost 5 bases and J lost 6 bases. The CDR3 nucleotides are TGTGCCAGCAGTCAAATCACTAGCGGGAGGGCCGGGGAGCTGTTTTTT. Translation: CASSQITSGRAGELFF.

This clone was recorded once. The genes are TRBV30 and TRBJ2-7; no firm D call. V lost 5 bases and J 1 base, leaving 9 bases between the germline ends. The CDR3 is made up of 12 amino acids. Germline-derived CDR1 and CDR2 are GTSNPN and SVGIG (reference sequence). Here the CDR3 DNA reads TGTGCCTGGGGACCTGTTTCCTACGAGCAGTACTTC. Its protein is CAWGPVSYEQYF.

The chain joins TRBV18 to TRBJ1-2; 11 bases fit TRBD1. Trimming cost V 3 bases and J 7 bases; bases outside gene matches: 7. Germline V lookup: CDR1 KGHSH, CDR2 LQKENI. The CDR3 extends over 15 amino acids. CDR3 sequence (DNA): TGTGCCAGCTCACCCCGGGACAGGGGGTTGGTTGGCTACACCTTC. Translating gives CASSPRDRGLVGYTF. Supplemented by reference TRBV18 and TRBJ1-2, the full variable domain reads NAGVMQNPRHLVRRRGQEARLRCSPMKGHSHVYWYRQLPEEGLKFMVYLQKENIIDESGMPKERFSAEFPKEGPSILRIQQVVRGDSAAYFCASSPRDRGLVGYTFGSGTRLTVV.

The chain combines TRBV30 with TRBJ1-1; TRBD1 aligns across 9 bases. Germline V gives CDR1 GTSNPN, CDR2 SVGIG (reference sequence). The J segment lost 0 bases and the V segment lost 3 bases, leaving 5 bases of the junction unmatched. CDR3 length: 15 amino acids. This CDR3 is CAWRGQGNLNTEAFF. CDR3 bases: TGTGCCTGGAGGGGACAGGGTAACCTGAACACTGAAGCTTTCTTT.

The CDR3 loop reads CASSLAYYTEAFF. DNA of the CDR3: TGTGCCAGCAGCTTGGCCTATTACACTGAAGCTTTCTTT. This chain uses TRBV5-8 with TRBJ1-1; no reliable D call. V was pared by 0 bases and J by 3 bases, with 6 bases between. Germline assignment: CDR1 SGHTS and CDR2 YDEGEE. The CDR3 covers 13 residues.

The CDR3 sequence is CASSPVTSVNTGELFF. CDR3 DNA: TGTGCCAGCTCACCGGTAACCAGCGTGAACACCGGGGAGCTGTTTTTT. This chain uses TRBV18 with TRBJ2-2; D gene unclear. Trimming removed 3 bases at V and 1 base at J, with 12 bases between. Germline CDR1 KGHSH, CDR2 LQKENI. This CDR3 comprises 16 residues.

The chain employs TRBV11-2 and TRBJ1-1, with D maybe TRBD1 (5 bases). Germline values: CDR1 SGHAT, CDR2 FQNNGV. Trimming removed 1 base at V and 0 bases at J, with 9 bases between. The CDR3 totals 15 residues. This CDR3 is CASSLAPDMNTEAFF. The CDR3 region has the DNA TGTGCCAGCAGCTTAGCTCCGGACATGAACACTGAAGCTTTCTTT.

V is TRBV27 and J is TRBJ1-5; D call uncertain. The V and J ends lost 3 bases and 4 bases respectively, with 10 bases between them. The CDR3 covers 14 residues. In germline, CDR1 is MNHEY, CDR2 SMNVEV (reference sequence). CDR3 sequence: CASSLREGNQPQHF. In nucleotides, the CDR3 is TGTGCCAGCAGTTTGAGGGAGGGAAATCAGCCCCAGCATTTT.